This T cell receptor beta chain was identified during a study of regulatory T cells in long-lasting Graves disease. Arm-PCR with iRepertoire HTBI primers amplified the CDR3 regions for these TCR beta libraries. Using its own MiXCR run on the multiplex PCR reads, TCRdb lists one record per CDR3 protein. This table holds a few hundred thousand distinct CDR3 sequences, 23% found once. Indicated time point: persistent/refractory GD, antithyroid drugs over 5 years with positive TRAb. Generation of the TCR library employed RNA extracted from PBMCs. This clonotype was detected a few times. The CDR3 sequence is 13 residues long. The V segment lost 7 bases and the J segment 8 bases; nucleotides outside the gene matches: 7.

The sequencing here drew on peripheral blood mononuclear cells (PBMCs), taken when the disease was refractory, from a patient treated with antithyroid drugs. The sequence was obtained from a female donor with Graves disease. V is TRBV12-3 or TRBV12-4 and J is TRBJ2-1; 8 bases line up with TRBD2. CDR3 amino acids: CASILAGSDEQFF. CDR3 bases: TGTGCCAGCATATTAGCGGGATCCGATGAGCAGTTCTTC.